This T cell receptor (beta chain) was documented in a study of T cells in tumors after PD-1 blockade. Across the whole study: A subset received ongoing vismodegib 150 mg daily alongside anti-PD-1 therapy. Tumor samples yielded 20 to 25-fold more depth than single-cell TCR sequencing.

Overall study results and limits: After therapy, most expanded exhausted CD8+ clones were absent pre-treatment, suggesting clonal replacement.

The CDR3 spans 15 residues. The germline gives CDR1 ENHRY, CDR2 SYGVKD. The junction had 9 bases not matched to a gene; V was cut back by 5 bases and J by 5 bases. Assay used: immunoSEQ multiplex PCR; TCRdb lists only in-frame clones, some missing. This sample has 7,900 or so clones, with 55% to 65% found just once. The sample's time point: second of two post-therapy site-matched biopsies two to three months apart. To note about this clone: Antigen unknown.

Specimen: tumor tissue, collected after anti-PD-1 treatment. The gene calls are TRBV10-3 and TRBJ2-5, with TRBD1 identical over 9 bases. The receptor was isolated from a human donor with basal cell carcinoma. This CDR3 is CAISWGQGNVETQYF. CDR3 DNA: TGTGCCATCAGTTGGGGACAGGGTAACGTTGAGACCCAGTACTTC.